The 17 T cell receptor beta chains in this list originate from one sample, sequenced in a study of tissue T cells after allogeneic stem cell transplantation. The table came from immunoSEQ multiplex PCR; TCRdb's copy has only in-frame clones and leaves some out. The data show thousands of clones, around 50% seen once. Time point in this sample: mouse harvest day 7 after allogeneic transplant. Tail vein injection delivered 10^7 T-cell-depleted bone marrow cells and 10^6 splenic CD5+ T cells. The specimen sequenced was lymph node tissue. These receptor sequences come from a female BALB/c mouse given C57BL/6 T cells with graft-versus-host disease after an allogeneic hematopoietic cell transplant.

Concerning this clone: Gene names refer to mouse genes. The read is 1 residue too short to cover the CDR3 end, so that end is filled in from the germline J gene. The chain joins TRBV31 to TRBJ2-1, with D possibly being TRBD1 (6 bases). The CDR3 sequence is 13 residues long. Trimming removed 2 bases at V and 6 bases at J, with 11 bases between. The germline V gene encodes CDR1 GKSSPN and CDR2 SITVG. The part of the CDR3 DNA that was read is TGTGCCTGGAGTTACAGGGAGGGTGCTGAGCAGTTC. Its protein is CAWSYREGAEQF. The full CDR3 protein is CAWSYREGAEQFF. Supplemented by reference TRBV31 and TRBJ2-1, the full variable domain reads AQTIHQWPVAEIKAVGSPLSLGCTIKGKSSPNLYWYWQATGGTLQQLFYSITVGQVESVVQLNLSASRPKDDQFILSTEKLLLSHSGFYLCAWSYREGAEQFFGPGTRLTVL.

This clone was observed a handful of times. Genes and germline come from the mouse. The sequence runs out 1 residue before the end of the CDR3; the remainder is reconstructed from the germline J gene. V and J are TRBV16 and TRBJ2-3; 8 bases are a match to TRBD2. The CDR3 covers 14 residues. Germline V CDR1 and CDR2: SGHSA, FRNQAP. V lost 1 base and J lost 3; bases outside the gene matches: 0. CDR3 region: CASSLAGGAETLYF. CDR3 bases read: TGTGCAAGCAGCTTAGCTGGGGGGGCAGAAACGCTGTAT.

A word on this clone: Genes and germline come from the mouse. The CDR3 end is not reached by the read, which stops 1 residue before it; the germline J gene fills it in. The chain joins TRBV13-1 to TRBJ2-5; D ambiguous. The ends were cut back, 3 bases at V and 0 bases at J, with 5 bases in the middle. The germline gives CDR1 NSHNY, CDR2 SYGAGN. The CDR3 spans 13 residues. CDR3 DNA, as far as it was read: TGTGCCAGCAGTGTGGTTAACCAAGACACCCAGTAC. It codes for CASSVVNQDTQY. The entire CDR3 protein reads CASSVVNQDTQYF.

Worth noting for this clone: Gene and germline names: mouse. Read sequence stops 1 residue before the CDR3 end, and the germline J gene provides the missing end. The V and J genes are TRBV20 and TRBJ2-5; D ambiguous. The V gene lost 0 bases and the J gene lost 0 bases, with 4 bases spanning the gap. There are 13 residues in the CDR3. CDR1 and CDR2 (germline): GFQATS, STVNSAI. The CDR3 here is CGAREQNQDTQYF. CDR3 bases read: TGTGGTGCTAGGGAGCAGAACCAAGACACCCAGTAC. The whole variable domain, remainder taken from reference TRBV20 and TRBJ2-5, is GALVYQYPRRTICKSGTSMRMECQAVGFQATSVAWYRQSPQKTFELIALSTVNSAIKYEQNFTQEKFPISHPNLSFSSMTVLNAYLEDRGLYLCGAREQNQDTQYFGPGTRLLVL.

As concerns this clone: The genes and germline here are from mouse. The DNA ends 1 residue before the CDR3 does, and the rest of the CDR3 is filled in from the germline J gene. The V gene is TRBV23, the J gene TRBJ2-2; the table calls TRBD1, which could not be checked here. CDR3 length equals 16 residues. The V gene's germline CDR1 is KGHTA and CDR2 FQNQQP. The CDR3 is CSSSQSHRSNTGQLYF. CDR3 DNA, as far as it was read: TGCTCCAGCAGTCAATCGCACAGATCAAACACCGGGCAGCTCTAC. The full variable domain, in which reference TRBV23 and TRBJ2-2 provide the parts outside the CDR3, is DAAVTQKPRYLIKMKGQEAEMKCIPEKGHTAVFWYQQKQSKELKFLIYFQNQQPLDQIDMVKERFSAVCPSSSLCSLGIRTCEAEDSALYLCSSSQSHRSNTGQLYFGEGSKLTVL.

This clone appeared a few times. Germline and genes here are mouse. The read ends 1 residue before the CDR3 terminus; that terminus is restored from the germline J gene. The chain has TRBV14 and TRBJ2-7, with TRBD2 matching over 8 bases. The CDR3 consists of 16 residues. From germline, CDR1 is SGHDT and CDR2 FRDEAV. Losses at the gene ends were 1 base for V and 0 bases for J; bases not matched to a gene: 6. Partial CDR3 DNA: TGTGCCAGCAGTTTCCTCTGGGGGGTTAGCTCCTATGAACAGTAC. The encoded protein is CASSFLWGVSSYEQY. The full CDR3 is CASSFLWGVSSYEQYF.

This clone was counted a few times. Gene names and germline match the mouse. The CDR3 DNA, read in part, is TGTGCCAGCAGTTTATGGGGGCGCGGGGGCACAGAAGTCTTC. Translated: CASSLWGRGGTEVF. In full, the CDR3 is CASSLWGRGGTEVFF. The chain combines TRBV15 with TRBJ1-1, with TRBD1 as a possible D gene (6 bases). The read gets to within 1 residue of the CDR3 end, and the germline J gene fills in the rest. Trimming removed 2 bases at V and 4 bases at J, with 14 bases between. The germline V gene encodes CDR1 SGHND and CDR2 FRSKSL. The CDR3 length is 15 residues.

Of note for this clone: Gene names and germline match the mouse. The CDR3 end is not reached by the read, which stops 1 residue before it; the germline J gene fills it in. This chain links TRBV13-2 with TRBJ1-3, with TRBD1 identical over 9 bases. The CDR3 covers 15 residues. The germline gives CDR1 NNHNN, CDR2 SYGAGS (reference sequence). The trim removed 6 bases at V and 0 bases at J, leaving 4 bases unmatched. The CDR3 is CASAATGGSGNTLYF. The CDR3 DNA, read in part, is TGTGCCAGCGCCGCGACAGGGGGTTCTGGAAATACGCTCTAT.

This clone is termed medium-sized. Gene names follow the mouse nomenclature. The sequence runs out 1 residue before the end of the CDR3; the remainder is reconstructed from the germline J gene. The chain uses TRBV31 and TRBJ2-1, with TRBD1 matching over 8 bases. Germline CDR1 is GKSSPN and CDR2 is SITVG. The CDR3 is made up of 15 amino acids. V lost 1 base and J lost 1; bases outside the gene matches: 3. The CDR3 bases that were read are TGTGCCTGGAGTCGGCAGGGGGCCAACTATGCTGAGCAGTTC. Translation gives CAWSRQGANYAEQF. The whole CDR3 reads CAWSRQGANYAEQFF.

This clone ranks as medium-sized. Gene names and germline refer to mouse. The sequenced fragment ends 1 residue before the CDR3 boundary, so the rest is inferred from the germline J gene. This sequence joins TRBV29 and TRBJ1-5; no clear D gene. The CDR3 loop spans 13 amino acids. Trimming shortened V by 4 bases and J by 1 base, and 5 bases separated the two germline ends. Germline loops: CDR1 MSHET, CDR2 SYDVDS. CDR3 DNA, as far as it was read: TGTGCTAGCAGTTCCCGGAACAACCAGGCTCCGCTT. Amino acids: CASSSRNNQAPL. The complete CDR3 protein is CASSSRNNQAPLF.

Within the sample, this clone is large (0.1 to 1%). Gene names denote mouse genes. Read sequence stops 1 residue before the CDR3 end, and the germline J gene provides the missing end. The chain employs TRBV2 and TRBJ1-1; TRBD1 matches 7 bases. V dropped 1 base and J dropped 1; count of bases not matched to a gene: 0. CDR1 LGHNA and CDR2 YSYQKL come from the germline V gene. This CDR3 region has 14 residues. CDR3 DNA, as far as it was read: TGTGCCAGCAGCCAAGGACAGGGAAACACAGAAGTCTTC. Residues: CASSQGQGNTEVF. The whole CDR3 protein reads CASSQGQGNTEVFF. Supplemented by reference TRBV2 and TRBJ1-1, the full variable domain reads DPKIIQKPKYLVAVTGSEKILICEQYLGHNAMYWYRQSAKKPLEFMFSYSYQKLMDNQTASSRFQPQSSKKNHLDLQITALKPDDSATYFCASSQGQGNTEVFFGKGTRLTVV.

This clone was seen once. All gene names here are mouse names. The DNA ends 1 residue before the CDR3 does, and the rest of the CDR3 is filled in from the germline J gene. This chain links TRBV12-2 with TRBJ1-4; D may be TRBD1 (5 bases). Germline V lookup: CDR1 SGHLS, CDR2 HYDKME. This CDR3 has 16 amino acids. V lost 0 bases to trimming and J lost 3 bases, with 13 bases between them. Here the CDR3 reads CASSLERGLTNERLFF. CDR3 DNA (partial): TGTGCCAGCTCTCTCGAAAGGGGCTTAACCAACGAAAGATTATTT. Together with reference TRBV12-2 and TRBJ1-4, the CDR3 gives the full variable domain: NSGVVQSPRYIIKGKGERSILKCIPISGHLSVAWYQQTQGQELKFFIQHYDKMERDKGNLPSRFSVQQFDDYHSEMNMSALELEDSAVYFCASSLERGLTNERLFFGHGTKLSVL.

This clone was detected a few times. Genes here carry mouse names. The read halts 1 residue ahead of the CDR3 end, with the missing end drawn from the germline J gene. The rearrangement links TRBV31 to TRBJ2-4, with 11 positions matching TRBD2. The CDR3 sequence is 16 residues long. CDR1 and CDR2 (germline): GKSSPN, SITVG. V trimming: 0 bases; J trimming: 0 bases; junction bases outside the gene matches: 2. CDR3 DNA (partial): TGTGCCTGGAGTCTAGGGACTGGGGGTAGTCAAAACACCTTGTAC. This sequence encodes CAWSLGTGGSQNTLY. The complete CDR3 reads CAWSLGTGGSQNTLYF.

A remark on this clone: Genes and germline come from the mouse. The CDR3 end lies 1 residue beyond the end of the read and is filled in from the germline J gene. The V call is TRBV3, the J call TRBJ2-7; D is possibly TRBD1 or TRBD2 (5 bases each). V lost 1 base to trimming and J lost 2 bases, with 9 bases between them. Germline values: CDR1 SNHLY, CDR2 FYNGKV (reference sequence). There are 14 residues in the CDR3. This chain's CDR3 is CASSLVGAAYEQYF. The sequenced part of the CDR3 DNA is TGTGCCAGCAGCTTAGTCGGGGCCGCCTATGAACAGTAC.

By share, this clone ranks as large. Mouse gene names and germline throughout. The read terminates 1 residue before the CDR3 end, so the remaining end is supplied by the germline J gene. The J gene is TRBJ1-2, the V gene TRBV1, with D unresolved. Germline V gene lookup returns CDR1 NSQYPW and CDR2 LRSPGD (reference sequence). The CDR3 runs to 13 residues. V lost 3 bases to trimming and J lost 1 base, with 6 bases between them. The part of the CDR3 DNA that was read is TGCACCTGCAGTGCGTCAAAAAACTCCGACTACACC. Translated, it gives CTCSASKNSDYT. The CDR3 reads in full as CTCSASKNSDYTF. Full variable domain (missing parts from reference TRBV1 and TRBJ1-2): VTLLEQNPRWRLVPRGQAVNLRCILKNSQYPWMSWYQQDLQKQLQWLFTLRSPGDKEVKSLPGADYLATRVTDTELRLQVANMSQGRTLYCTCSASKNSDYTFGSGTRLLVI.

This clone was detected a few times. The gene symbols are mouse symbols. Read data end 1 residue before the CDR3 end; the end is taken from the germline J gene. The rearrangement links TRBV26 to TRBJ1-2, with TRBD1 matching over 8 bases. Germline CDR1 and CDR2: KGHPV and FQNQEV (reference sequence). There are 13 residues in the CDR3. The V gene end was trimmed by 7 bases and the J gene end by 2 bases; junction bases not matched to a gene: 3. The sequenced CDR3 bases are TGTGCCAGCATTAGGACAGGGAACTCCGACTACACC. Translating gives CASIRTGNSDYT. The whole CDR3 sequence is CASIRTGNSDYTF.

Worth noting for this clone: The gene symbols are mouse symbols. The read falls 1 residue short of the CDR3 end, and the missing part is taken from the germline J gene. V usage is TRBV26 and J usage is TRBJ1-1; possibly TRBD1 for D (5 bases). V was cut by 5 bases and J by 1 base, with 8 bases left in between. Germline CDR1 reads KGHPV; CDR2 reads FQNQEV (reference sequence). The CDR3 sequence is 13 residues long. CDR3 DNA, as far as it was read: TGTGCCAGCAGTACGGGGGAAAACACAGAAGTCTTC. This sequence encodes CASSTGENTEVF. In full, the CDR3 reads CASSTGENTEVFF.